Shown below are 28 T cell receptor beta chains from a single sample sequenced in a study of blood T cells in healthy people across ages. PCR was performed a second time for about 7 to 11 cycles using a sample-barcoded 5' primer and a J-beta primer mix. Each CDR3 protein gets one entry after TCRdb re-called the 5' RACE reads with MiXCR. The table records hundreds of thousands of distinct CDR3 sequences, approximately 53% of them present only once. Sequenced material: blood. The receptors derive from a man aged 35 to 55 in good health.

There are a few counts of this clonotype. CDR3 loop: CASSPSYQGEQYF. The CDR3 DNA is TGTGCCAGCAGTCCCTCCTACCAAGGGGAGCAGTACTTC. The rearrangement joins TRBV27 to TRBJ2-7; D uncertain. The V end was cut by 5 bases, the J end by 7 bases, with 15 bases between. The CDR3 sequence is 13 residues long. From germline, CDR1 is MNHEY and CDR2 SMNVEV (reference sequence).

The chain carries TRBV27 and TRBJ1-4, with 9 positions matching TRBD1. Germline CDR1 reads MNHEY; CDR2 reads SMNVEV (reference sequence). This CDR3 contains 16 residues. V dropped 5 bases and J dropped 6; count of bases not matched to a gene: 10. In DNA, the CDR3 is TGTGCCAGCAGTCCGGGGCCCCGGGACAGGGATGAAAAACTGTTTTTT. It codes for CASSPGPRDRDEKLFF.

V gene TRBV30 combines with J gene TRBJ2-5; 8 bases line up with TRBD1. From germline, CDR1 is GTSNPN and CDR2 SVGIG (reference sequence). The CDR3 is made up of 18 amino acids. V shed 0 bases and J 0 bases; nucleotides not matched to a gene: 12. As DNA, the CDR3 is TGTGCCTGGAGTGTAGCCCTCGGTGGGACAGGTTACCAAGAGACCCAGTACTTC. Translated: CAWSVALGGTGYQETQYF.

The chain couples TRBV7-4 to TRBJ1-2, with D possibly matching TRBD1 (5 bases). The V end was cut by 1 base, the J end by 6 bases, with 24 bases between. This CDR3 comprises 18 residues. CDR1 and CDR2 from the germline V gene are SGHVT and SQSDAQ. CDR3 protein: CASSLEIRDSNRGDGYTF. The CDR3 nucleotides are TGTGCCAGCAGCTTAGAAATCCGGGACTCAAACCGGGGTGATGGCTACACCTTC.

This sequence joins TRBV4-2 and TRBJ1-1; D is unclear. CDR1 LGHNA and CDR2 YNFKEQ come from the germline V gene. The CDR3 spans 13 residues. Trimming removed 1 base at V and 9 bases at J, with 12 bases between. CDR3 sequence reads: CASSQALGIQAFF. DNA for the CDR3: TGTGCCAGCAGCCAAGCACTAGGAATACAAGCTTTCTTT.

The chain recombines TRBV7-8 with TRBJ2-1; 9 bases fit TRBD2. Germline-derived CDR1 and CDR2 are SGHVS and FQNEAQ. The CDR3 loop spans 15 amino acids. The V and J ends lost 6 bases and 15 bases, in that order; junction bases with no gene match: 18. The CDR3 here is CASSLVPGLAMYVFF. For the CDR3, the DNA is TGTGCCAGCAGTTTGGTCCCGGGACTAGCCATGTATGTGTTCTTC.

This clonotype has a handful of counts. This rearrangement joins TRBV6-4 to TRBJ2-3; 9 positions match TRBD2. CDR3 length equals 15 residues. J lost 0 bases, V lost 9 bases, and 7 bases had no gene match. Germline CDR1 reads MRHNA; CDR2 reads SNTAGT. CDR3 sequence reads: CASSPLAGSTDTQYF. The CDR3 nucleotides read TGTGCCAGTAGTCCACTAGCGGGCAGCACAGATACGCAGTATTTT.

The rearrangement joins TRBV4-3 to TRBJ2-4; the D gene is possibly TRBD2 (6 bases). The end of the DNA aligns better with TRBJ2-7, so the J call may be wrong. The length of the CDR3 is 17 residues. Germline lookup yields CDR1 LGHNA and CDR2 YSLEER. The CDR3 DNA sequence: TGCGCCAGCAGCCAAGAGTCAGGGACCGGGGAGGTCCACGAGCAGTACTTC. This translates into CASSQESGTGEVHEQYF.

This chain uses TRBV10-3 with TRBJ2-7; 7 bases line up with TRBD2. Germline values: CDR1 ENHRY, CDR2 SYGVKD. This CDR3 comprises 11 residues. Trimming cost V 5 bases and J 5 bases; bases outside gene matches: 0. In DNA, the CDR3 is TGTGCCATCAGTCGGGGGGACGAGCAGTACTTC. It codes for CAISRGDEQYF.

The V and J genes are TRBV5-1 and TRBJ2-5; 9 nucleotides line up with TRBD2. The tail of the sequence fits TRBJ2-7 better, so the J call may be wrong. The CDR3 is 18 residues long. Looked up from germline, CDR1 is SGHRS and CDR2 is YFSETQ. The CDR3 DNA reads TGCGCCAGCAGCTTGGACGGGCGGGAGGGCCTCATCAAGGACGAGCAGTACTTC. Its protein product is CASSLDGREGLIKDEQYF.

This clonotype was counted many times. This rearrangement joins TRBV5-1 to TRBJ2-5; perhaps TRBD2 as D (6 bases). The CDR3 has 13 amino acids. CDR1 and CDR2 from the germline V gene are SGHRS and YFSETQ. Trimming shortened V by 4 bases and J by 5 bases, and 12 bases separated the two germline ends. The CDR3 nucleotides are TGCGCCAGCAGCCTATCGCTAGCGGAGACCCAGTACTTC. Its translation: CASSLSLAETQYF.

This clonotype was observed a few times. This chain uses TRBV9 with TRBJ2-7; possibly TRBD2 for D (6 bases). The V end was cut by 4 bases, the J end by 6 bases, with 14 bases between. The germline V gene encodes CDR1 SGDLS and CDR2 YYNGEE. This CDR3 comprises 13 residues. The CDR3 loop is CASSSILASEQYF. The DNA for the CDR3 is TGTGCCAGCAGCTCTATACTAGCTTCCGAGCAGTACTTC.

Here the CDR3 reads CASSLFFRDREGTPLHF. Here the CDR3 DNA reads TGTGCCAGCAGCTTATTCTTCCGGGACAGGGAGGGAACACCCCTCCACTTT. The chain uses TRBV7-2 and TRBJ1-6; 9 nucleotides agree with TRBD1. This CDR3 spans 17 amino acids. J lost 11 bases, V lost 2 bases, and 13 bases had no gene match. The germline V gene has CDR1 SGHTA and CDR2 FQGNSA.

The rearrangement links TRBV29-1 to TRBJ1-1; D remains unclear. This CDR3 contains 15 residues. Looked up from germline, CDR1 is SQVTM and CDR2 is ANQGSEA. Trimming took off 1 base at V and 1 base at J, with 13 bases between the two ends. CDR3 loop: CSVEAVLAKNTEAFF. CDR3 in DNA: TGCAGCGTTGAAGCCGTTTTGGCGAAGAACACTGAAGCTTTCTTT.

V and J are TRBV7-2 and TRBJ2-1, with 12 positions matching TRBD2. The trim removed 4 bases at V and 6 bases at J, leaving 10 bases unmatched. The CDR3 extends over 17 amino acids. Germline V CDR1 and CDR2: SGHTA, FQGNSA. The CDR3: CASSSSGRASTRNEQFF. CDR3 nucleotides: TGTGCCAGCAGCTCTAGCGGGAGGGCCTCGACGCGCAATGAGCAGTTCTTC.

With respect to this clonotype: A read error is likely, as this CDR3 ends without the conserved phenylalanine or tryptophan. This chain links TRBV5-1 with TRBJ2-5; D is possibly TRBD2 (6 bases). V was trimmed by 5 bases and J by 5 bases, leaving 16 bases between them. The CDR3 extends over 14 amino acids. Looked up from germline, CDR1 is SGHRS and CDR2 is YFSETQ. This chain's CDR3 is CASSDGTSGETQYL. CDR3 bases: TGCGCCAGCAGTGACGGCACAAGCGGGGAGACCCAGTACCTC.

This clonotype was seen only a few times. This chain joins TRBV9 and TRBJ1-2; no clear D. CDR3 length equals 12 residues. Germline V lookup: CDR1 SGDLS, CDR2 YYNGEE. V lost 5 bases and J lost 6, with 11 bases in between. CDR3 residues: CASRREGHGYTF. The CDR3 coding sequence is TGTGCCAGCAGAAGAGAGGGCCATGGCTACACCTTC. The whole variable domain, remainder taken from reference TRBV9 and TRBJ1-2, is DSGVTQTPKHLITATGQRVTLRCSPRSGDLSVYWYQQSLDQGLQFLIQYYNGEERAKGNILERFSAQQFPDLHSELNLSSLELGDSALYFCASRREGHGYTFGSGTRLTVV.

The chain couples TRBV11-2 to TRBJ1-1; possibly TRBD1 for D (5 bases). The ends were cut back, 5 bases at V and 1 base at J, with 17 bases in the middle. Germline lookup yields CDR1 SGHAT and CDR2 FQNNGV. CDR3 length equals 16 residues. CDR3 protein: CASSGGRGFANTEAFF. DNA of the CDR3: TGTGCCAGCAGCGGCGGGAGGGGATTTGCGAACACTGAAGCTTTCTTT.

The V and J genes are TRBV3-1 and TRBJ1-2; D perhaps matches TRBD1 (5 bases). The CDR3 contains 12 residues. Trimming stripped 10 bases from V and 4 bases from J, with 13 bases between. Looked up from germline, CDR1 is LGHDT and CDR2 is YNNKEL (reference sequence). The CDR3 protein is CATTERGYGYTF. The CDR3, as DNA: TGTGCCACTACGGAGAGGGGCTATGGCTACACCTTC. The whole variable domain, remainder taken from reference TRBV3-1 and TRBJ1-2, is DTAVSQTPKYLVTQMGNDKSIKCEQNLGHDTMYWYKQDSKKFLKIMFSYNNKELIINETVPNRFSPKSPDKAHLNLHINSLELGDSAVYFCATTERGYGYTFGSGTRLTVV.

This clonotype has a handful of counts. The chain has TRBV10-3 and TRBJ2-3; 12 bases fit TRBD2. J was trimmed by 5 bases and V by 0 bases; bases with no gene match: 3. This CDR3 comprises 16 residues. Germline values: CDR1 ENHRY, CDR2 SYGVKD. The CDR3 DNA reads TGTGCCATCAGTGAGTCGGTGGGACTAGCGGGAGATACGCAGTATTTT. Translating gives CAISESVGLAGDTQYF.

The gene calls are TRBV7-3 and TRBJ2-1, with D perhaps given as TRBD1 or TRBD2 (5 bases each). The CDR3 has 11 residues. CDR1 is SGHTA and CDR2 is FQGTGA in the germline V gene. V gave up 4 bases and J gave up 13 bases, with 11 bases separating them. The CDR3 bases are TGTGCCAGCAGCTCTCCGGGGCCCCAGTTCTTC. It is translated as CASSSPGPQFF.

V is TRBV29-1 and J is TRBJ2-1; TRBD2 might be the D (6 bases). V was clipped by 5 bases and J by 8 bases, with 16 bases between them. Looked up from germline, CDR1 is SQVTM and CDR2 is ANQGSEA. The CDR3 contains 13 residues. For the CDR3, the DNA is TGCAGCGTTTCGGGACTGACAACCGATGAGCAGTTCTTC. It yields the protein CSVSGLTTDEQFF.

The chain recombines TRBV9 with TRBJ1-1, with a tentative D call TRBD1 (6 bases). Germline CDR1 and CDR2: SGDLS and YYNGEE. V dropped 2 bases and J dropped 1 base, with 9 bases sitting between them. This CDR3 comprises 14 residues. The CDR3 reads CASSVTGENTEAFF. Here the CDR3 DNA reads TGTGCCAGCAGCGTGACAGGTGAGAACACTGAAGCTTTCTTT. Based on the CDR3 plus reference TRBV9 and TRBJ1-1, the full variable domain is DSGVTQTPKHLITATGQRVTLRCSPRSGDLSVYWYQQSLDQGLQFLIQYYNGEERAKGNILERFSAQQFPDLHSELNLSSLELGDSALYFCASSVTGENTEAFFGQGTRLTVV.

The chain combines TRBV7-2 with TRBJ2-7; 12 nucleotides align to TRBD2. The CDR3 spans 20 residues. The V gene's germline CDR1 is SGHTA and CDR2 FQGNSA. Germline trimming cut 0 bases from V and 3 bases from J; bases unmatched to any gene: 15. The CDR3 DNA follows: TGTGCCAGCAGCTTAGCTCCCCCGTCGCTAGCGGGAGGGCCCATCTACGAGCAGTACTTC. It is translated as CASSLAPPSLAGGPIYEQYF.

The genes are TRBV7-2 and TRBJ2-6, with 7 bases fitting TRBD2. J lost 4 bases, V lost 0 bases, and 3 bases had no gene match. CDR3 length equals 16 residues. Germline assignment: CDR1 SGHTA and CDR2 FQGNSA. DNA for the CDR3: TGTGCCAGCAGCTTAGCGCGGGGGACGGGGGCCAACGTCCTGACTTTC. Translation gives CASSLARGTGANVLTF.

In its sample, this clonotype was seen once. The chain uses TRBV9 and TRBJ1-3; D remains unclear. The ends were cut back, 0 bases at V and 0 bases at J, with 16 bases in the middle. Germline assignment: CDR1 SGDLS and CDR2 YYNGEE. CDR3 length: 18 residues. The CDR3 loop is CASSVATNTGLSGNTIYF. CDR3 sequence (DNA): TGTGCCAGCAGCGTAGCTACTAACACGGGCCTCTCTGGAAACACCATATATTTT.

V gene TRBV20-1 combines with J gene TRBJ2-7, with 7 bases that match TRBD1. The DNA end is more similar to TRBJ2-5, so the J call may be wrong. Germline values: CDR1 DFQATT, CDR2 SNEGSKA (reference sequence). The CDR3 is made up of 14 amino acids. The CDR3 sequence is CSAGTDRVEETQYF. CDR3 sequence (DNA): TGCAGTGCTGGAACTGACAGGGTCGAAGAGACCCAGTACTTC.

The gene calls are TRBV14 and TRBJ1-1; D gene uncertain. This CDR3 region has 17 residues. Germline loops: CDR1 SGHDN, CDR2 FVKESK. V was cut by 4 bases and J by 1 base, with 19 bases left in between. The CDR3 region is CASSPSPLRRRNTEAFF. CDR3 bases: TGTGCCAGCAGCCCCTCCCCTCTGAGACGGAGGAACACTGAAGCTTTCTTT.